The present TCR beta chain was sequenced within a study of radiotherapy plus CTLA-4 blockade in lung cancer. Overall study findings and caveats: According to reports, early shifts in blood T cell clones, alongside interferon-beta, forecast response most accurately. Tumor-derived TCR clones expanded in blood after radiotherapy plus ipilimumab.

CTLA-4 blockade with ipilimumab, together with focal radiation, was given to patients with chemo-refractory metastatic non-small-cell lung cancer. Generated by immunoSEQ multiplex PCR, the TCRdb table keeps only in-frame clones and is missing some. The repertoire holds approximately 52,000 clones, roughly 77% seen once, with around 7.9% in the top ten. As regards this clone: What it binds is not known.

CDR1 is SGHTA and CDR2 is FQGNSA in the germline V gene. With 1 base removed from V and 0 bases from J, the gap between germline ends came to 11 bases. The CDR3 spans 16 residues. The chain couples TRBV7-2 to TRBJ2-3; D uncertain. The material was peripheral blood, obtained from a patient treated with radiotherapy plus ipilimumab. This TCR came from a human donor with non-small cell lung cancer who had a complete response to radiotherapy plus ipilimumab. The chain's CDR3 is CASSLEARLSTDTQYF. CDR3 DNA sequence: TGTGCCAGCAGCTTAGAAGCCAGGCTTAGCACAGATACGCAGTATTTT.